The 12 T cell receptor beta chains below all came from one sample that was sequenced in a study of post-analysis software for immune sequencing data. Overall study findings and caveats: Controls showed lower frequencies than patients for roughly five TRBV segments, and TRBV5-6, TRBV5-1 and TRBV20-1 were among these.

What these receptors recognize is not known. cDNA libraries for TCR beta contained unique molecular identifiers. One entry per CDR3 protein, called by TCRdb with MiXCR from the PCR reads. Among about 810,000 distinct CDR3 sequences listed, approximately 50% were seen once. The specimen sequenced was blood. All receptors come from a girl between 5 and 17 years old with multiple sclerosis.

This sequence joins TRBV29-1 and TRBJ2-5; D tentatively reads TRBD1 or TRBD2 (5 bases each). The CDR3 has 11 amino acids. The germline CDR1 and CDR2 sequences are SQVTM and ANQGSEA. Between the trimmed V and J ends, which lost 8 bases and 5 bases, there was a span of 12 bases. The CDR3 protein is CSLRGRETQYF. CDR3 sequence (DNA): TGCAGCCTACGGGGCCGGGAGACCCAGTACTTC.

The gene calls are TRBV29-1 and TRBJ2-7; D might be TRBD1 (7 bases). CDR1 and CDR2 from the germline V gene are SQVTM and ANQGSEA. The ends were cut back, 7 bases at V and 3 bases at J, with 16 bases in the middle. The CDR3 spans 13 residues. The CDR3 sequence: CSAVNRGGYEQYF. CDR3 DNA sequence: TGCAGCGCAGTCAACAGGGGAGGCTACGAGCAGTACTTC.

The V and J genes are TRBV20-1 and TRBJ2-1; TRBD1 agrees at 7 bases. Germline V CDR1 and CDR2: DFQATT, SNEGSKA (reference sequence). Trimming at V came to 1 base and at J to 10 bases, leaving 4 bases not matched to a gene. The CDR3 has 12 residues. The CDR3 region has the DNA TGCAGTGCTAGAGTTAGGGACAGAGAGCAGTTCTTC. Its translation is CSARVRDREQFF.

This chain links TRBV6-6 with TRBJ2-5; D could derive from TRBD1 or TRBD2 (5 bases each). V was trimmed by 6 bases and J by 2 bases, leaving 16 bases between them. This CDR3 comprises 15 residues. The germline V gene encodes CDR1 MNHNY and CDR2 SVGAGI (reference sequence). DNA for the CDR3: TGTGCCAGCAGCCGAGGCCGGGACGGACAAGAGACCCAGTACTTC. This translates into CASSRGRDGQETQYF.

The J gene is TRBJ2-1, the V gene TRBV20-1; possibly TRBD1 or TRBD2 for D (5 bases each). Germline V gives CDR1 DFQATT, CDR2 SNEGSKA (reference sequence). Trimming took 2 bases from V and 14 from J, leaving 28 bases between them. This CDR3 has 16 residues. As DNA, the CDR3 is TGCAGTGCTAGACATATGCAGAATTGGGGGTTAATAGAGGAGTTCTTC. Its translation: CSARHMQNWGLIEEFF.

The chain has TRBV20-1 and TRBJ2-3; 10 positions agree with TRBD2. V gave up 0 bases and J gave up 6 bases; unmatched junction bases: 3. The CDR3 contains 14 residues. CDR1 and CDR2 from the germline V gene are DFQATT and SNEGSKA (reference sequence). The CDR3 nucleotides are TGCAGTGCTAGAGAACTAGCGGGGAAGGATACGCAGTATTTT. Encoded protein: CSARELAGKDTQYF.

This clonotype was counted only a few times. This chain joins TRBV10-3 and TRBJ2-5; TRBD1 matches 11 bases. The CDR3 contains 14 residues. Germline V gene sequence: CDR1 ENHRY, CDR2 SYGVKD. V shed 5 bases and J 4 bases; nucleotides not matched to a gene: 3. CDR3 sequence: CAISTGTGGETQYF. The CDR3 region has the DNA TGTGCCATCAGTACCGGGACAGGGGGAGAGACCCAGTACTTC.

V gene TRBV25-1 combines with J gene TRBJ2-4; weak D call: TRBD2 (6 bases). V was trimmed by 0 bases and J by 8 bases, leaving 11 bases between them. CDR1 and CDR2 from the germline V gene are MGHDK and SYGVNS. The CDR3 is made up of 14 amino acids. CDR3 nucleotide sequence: TGTGCCAGCAGTGAATATCGGAGGGTAGACATTCAGTACTTC. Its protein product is CASSEYRRVDIQYF.

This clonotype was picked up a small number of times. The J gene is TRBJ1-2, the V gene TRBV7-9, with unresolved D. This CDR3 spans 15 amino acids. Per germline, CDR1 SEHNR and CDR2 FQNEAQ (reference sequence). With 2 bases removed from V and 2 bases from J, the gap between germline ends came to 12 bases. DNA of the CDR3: TGTGCCAGCAGCTTAAATCCCGGGATCAACTATGGCTACACCTTC. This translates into CASSLNPGINYGYTF.

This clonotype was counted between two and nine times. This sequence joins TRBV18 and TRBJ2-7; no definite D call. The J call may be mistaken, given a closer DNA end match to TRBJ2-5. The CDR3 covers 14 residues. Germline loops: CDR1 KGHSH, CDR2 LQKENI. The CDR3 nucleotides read TGTGCCAGCTCACCTACCGCCTGGAATACGACCCAGTACTTC. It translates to CASSPTAWNTTQYF.

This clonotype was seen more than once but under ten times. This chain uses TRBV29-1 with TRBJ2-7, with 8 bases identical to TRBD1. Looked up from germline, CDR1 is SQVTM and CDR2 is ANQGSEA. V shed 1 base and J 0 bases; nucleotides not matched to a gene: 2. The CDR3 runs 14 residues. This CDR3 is CSVEVRGPSYEQYF. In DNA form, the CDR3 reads TGCAGCGTTGAAGTCAGGGGGCCCTCCTACGAGCAGTACTTC.

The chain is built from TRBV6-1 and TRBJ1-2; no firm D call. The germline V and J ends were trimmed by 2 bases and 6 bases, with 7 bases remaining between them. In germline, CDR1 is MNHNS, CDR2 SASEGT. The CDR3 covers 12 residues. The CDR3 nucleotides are TGTGCCAGCAGTGAATCGGGCCATGGCTACACCTTC. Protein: CASSESGHGYTF.